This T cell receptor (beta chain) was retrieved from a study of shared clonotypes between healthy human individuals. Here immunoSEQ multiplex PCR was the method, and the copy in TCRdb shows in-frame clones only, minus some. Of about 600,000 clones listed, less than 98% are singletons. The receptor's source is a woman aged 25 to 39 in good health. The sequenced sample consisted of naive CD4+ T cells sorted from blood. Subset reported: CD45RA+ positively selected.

The CDR3 loop reads CASSIRTSSYNEQFF. In DNA, the CDR3 is TGTGCCAGTAGTATCCGGACTAGCAGTTACAATGAGCAGTTCTTC. V usage is TRBV19 and J usage is TRBJ2-1; 8 bases fit TRBD2. This CDR3 spans 15 amino acids. The ends lost 3 bases at V and 4 bases at J; junction bases unmatched: 5. The germline gives CDR1 LNHDA, CDR2 SQIVND (reference sequence).